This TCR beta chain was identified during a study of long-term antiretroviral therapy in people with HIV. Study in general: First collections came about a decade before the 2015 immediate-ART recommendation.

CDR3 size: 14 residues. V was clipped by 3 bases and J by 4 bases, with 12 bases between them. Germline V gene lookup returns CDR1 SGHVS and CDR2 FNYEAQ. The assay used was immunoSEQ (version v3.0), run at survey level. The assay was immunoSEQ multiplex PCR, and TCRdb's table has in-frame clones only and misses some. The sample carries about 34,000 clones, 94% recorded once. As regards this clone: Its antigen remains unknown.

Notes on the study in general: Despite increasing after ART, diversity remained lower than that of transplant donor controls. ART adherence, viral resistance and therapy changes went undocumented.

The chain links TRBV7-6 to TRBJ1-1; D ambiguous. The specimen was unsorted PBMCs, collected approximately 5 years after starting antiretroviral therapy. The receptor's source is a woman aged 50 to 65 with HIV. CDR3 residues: CASSFVTPATEAFF. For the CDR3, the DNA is TGTGCCAGCAGCTTTGTCACGCCGGCCACTGAAGCTTTCTTT.